This TCR beta chain was recorded in a study of cytomegalovirus exposure and HLA in healthy donors. General study results and limits: 87-base-pair reads could not separate some V segments, including TRBV6-2 and TRBV6-3. A prior analysis recorded that most TCR beta V segments were productive about 90% or about 30% of the time.

On this clone: Its antigen is currently unknown.

Vbeta (60) and Jbeta (13) primers were used in the PCR. The method was immunoSEQ multiplex PCR; TCRdb's version includes in-frame clones alone and lacks a portion of them. The sample has about 210,000 clones. The germline gives CDR1 SGDLS, CDR2 YYNGEE. V lost 5 bases, J lost 4 bases, and 10 bases stayed unmatched. This CDR3 has 16 residues. The V call is TRBV9, the J call TRBJ1-2; TRBD1 matches 11 bases. The sample was PBMCs. The sequence was obtained from a woman in her twenties or thirties in good health and CMV-seropositive. CDR3 sequence (DNA): TGTGCCAGCAGTGGACAGGGGGCGCGGGACTTCTATGGCTACACCTTC. Its translation: CASSGQGARDFYGYTF.